A selection of T cell receptor beta chains follows, all from one sample in a study of cytomegalovirus exposure and HLA in healthy donors. Sequenced by immunoSEQ multiplex PCR; TCRdb stores in-frame clones only, minus some. This table holds around 150,000 clones, more than 75% found once. Sequenced sample: PBMCs. Receptors were obtained from a woman between 40 and 55 years old in good health and CMV-seronegative. The CDR3 runs from the conserved cysteine through the conserved F or W. D genes are given only for firm matches. The listing skips clone size in some rows; elsewhere it reads once, few, many or a size class.

v_call,d_call,clone_size,cdr3_length,j_call,cdr3_nt,cdr3_aa
TRBV6-6,TRBD1,NA,13,TRBJ1-2,TGTGCCAGCAGTTCGGGACAGGGGTACGGCTACACCTTC,CASSSGQGYGYTF
TRBV11-2,TRBD1,once,16,TRBJ1-6,TGTGCCAGCAGCCCAACCCCGGGACAGGGAAATTCACCCCTCCACTTT,CASSPTPGQGNSPLHF
TRBV15,TRBD2,NA,15,TRBJ2-7,TGTGCCACCAGCAGTGAAAGACGGGGGAGGGACGAGCAGTACTTC,CATSSERRGRDEQYF
TRBV5-6,TRBD1,NA,16,TRBJ1-2,TGTGCCAGCAGTCGGACAGGGCGATTAACTCTCTATGGCTACACCTTC,CASSRTGRLTLYGYTF
TRBV7-6,NA,NA,15,TRBJ2-7,TGTGCCAGCAGCTGGATGCGGGGGCCTTCCTACGAGCAGTACTTC,CASSWMRGPSYEQYF
TRBV7-2,NA,NA,13,TRBJ1-2,TGTGCCAGCAGCCCGGAGGTGGTGTATGGCTACACCTTC,CASSPEVVYGYTF
TRBV7-2,NA,NA,14,TRBJ2-3,TGTGCCAGCAGCCTCAGACTGGGCACAGATACGCAGTATTTT,CASSLRLGTDTQYF
TRBV7-2,NA,NA,15,TRBJ2-3,TGTGCCAGCAGCGTACCGGGACGGAGGGTAGATACGCAGTATTTT,CASSVPGRRVDTQYF
TRBV19,TRBD2,NA,14,TRBJ2-1,TGTGCCAGTAGTATGGGCGGGAGGGCCTATGAGCAGTTCTTC,CASSMGGRAYEQFF
TRBV7-6,NA,NA,14,TRBJ1-1,TGTGCCAGCAGCCCCACGGGGGGGTACACTGAAGCTTTCTTT,CASSPTGGYTEAFF
TRBV10-2,TRBD1,NA,16,TRBJ1-6,TGCGCCAGCAGCCCAGGACAGGATGGGTATAATTCACCCCTCCACTTT,CASSPGQDGYNSPLHF
TRBV7-3,TRBD1,NA,18,TRBJ1-1,TGTGCCAGCAGCCTAAGGCGAATGGGACAGGGCTTGAACACTGAAGCTTTCTTT,CASSLRRMGQGLNTEAFF
TRBV5-1,TRBD1,NA,18,TRBJ2-7,TGCGCCAGCAGCTCCGGGACAGGGGGCTTGCGGCCCTCCTACGAGCAGTACTTC,CASSSGTGGLRPSYEQYF
TRBV5-1,NA,NA,13,TRBJ1-3,TGCGCCAGCAGCCCGGGCTCTGGAAACACCATATATTTT,CASSPGSGNTIYF
TRBV11-2,NA,NA,15,TRBJ2-7,TGTGCCAGCAGCTTAGAACCAGGTGCGGGGTACGAGCAGTACTTC,CASSLEPGAGYEQYF
TRBV7-9,NA,NA,14,TRBJ2-1,TGTGCCAGCGTCCCCACCAGCTCCTACAATGAGCAGTTCTTC,CASVPTSSYNEQFF
TRBV6-5,NA,NA,11,TRBJ1-2,TGTGCCAGCACCCCGGGTTATGGCTACACCTTC,CASTPGYGYTF
TRBV2,NA,NA,13,TRBJ1-1,TGTGCCAGCAGCTACGAGAGCGGGAGGCGAGCTTTCTTT,CASSYESGRRAFF
TRBV5-8,NA,NA,13,TRBJ1-2,TGTGCCAGCAGCCCTGAAACGGGCTATGGCTACACCTTC,CASSPETGYGYTF
TRBV29-1,TRBD1,NA,13,TRBJ2-5,TGCAGCGTTGATACAGGGGGCTCAGAGACCCAGTACTTC,CSVDTGGSETQYF
TRBV25-1,TRBD1,NA,15,TRBJ2-3,TGTGCCAGCAGTGCCTCAGGGGGTGTCACAGATACGCAGTATTTT,CASSASGGVTDTQYF
TRBV29-1,TRBD2,NA,14,TRBJ2-1,TGCAGCGTTGATCGACTAGCGGATTACAATGAGCAGTTCTTC,CSVDRLADYNEQFF
TRBV7-9,TRBD1,NA,14,TRBJ1-5,TGTGCCAGCAGCTTCGGGACAGGGCATCAGCCCCAGCATTTT,CASSFGTGHQPQHF
TRBV6-1,NA,NA,13,TRBJ2-3,TGTGCCAGCAGTGAATCACAGAGTTTTACGCAGTATTTT,CASSESQSFTQYF
TRBV11-3,NA,NA,13,TRBJ1-5,TGTGCCAGCAGCCTTTACAGTTCCTCGCCCCAGCATTTT,CASSLYSSSPQHF
TRBV9,TRBD2,NA,15,TRBJ2-3,TGTGCCAGCAGCGGCGGGACTAGCCCTTTGGATACGCAGTATTTT,CASSGGTSPLDTQYF
TRBV7-9,NA,NA,14,TRBJ2-7,TGTTCCAGCAGCTTACTGGACACCTTGGGGGAGCAGTACTTC,CSSSLLDTLGEQYF
TRBV7-9,NA,NA,14,TRBJ1-1,TGTGCCAGCAGCTTCCGGGATGCGGACACTGAAGCTTTCTTT,CASSFRDADTEAFF
TRBV28,TRBD2,NA,13,TRBJ2-7,TGTGCCACAGGAAACGGGGGGATCGACGAGCAGTACTTC,CATGNGGIDEQYF
TRBV18,TRBD1,NA,18,TRBJ1-1,TGTGCCAGCTCACCATTACGACAGGGGGTATATCGAAACACTGAAGCTTTCTTT,CASSPLRQGVYRNTEAFF
TRBV5-6,NA,few,14,TRBJ1-1,TGTGCCAGCAGTCCTACGACTCCTGGGACTGAAGCTTTCTTT,CASSPTTPGTEAFF
TRBV6-6,TRBD1,NA,14,TRBJ1-6,TGTGCCAGCAGTTTCGGACAGGGAGTTTCACCCCTCCACTTT,CASSFGQGVSPLHF
TRBV5-4,TRBD1,NA,18,TRBJ1-2,TGTGCCAGCAGCTTACCCAGCCCGGACAGGGCAAGGACGGATGGCTACACCTTC,CASSLPSPDRARTDGYTF